This T cell receptor beta chain was captured by sequencing in a study of cytomegalovirus exposure and HLA in healthy donors. Study-level findings and limits: Later genetic work tied a missense DCLRE1C variant to beta-chain V and J trimming. A later analysis associated 16,000 or so TCR beta sequences with HLA alleles at a 0.05 false discovery rate.

Per germline, CDR1 MNHEY and CDR2 SMNVEV (reference sequence). V dropped 8 bases and J dropped 4 bases, with 27 bases sitting between them. The CDR3 has 19 amino acids. The PCR had 60 Vbeta and 13 Jbeta primers. TCRdb's table, derived via immunoSEQ multiplex PCR, lists solely in-frame clones and lacks some. The profile shows roughly 150,000 clones, around three quarters of them singletons. The donors were healthy bone marrow donors. Whereas donors were nominally healthy upon sampling, unrecorded immune exposures were probable. For this clone: Antigen unknown.

Material for sequencing was PBMCs. The chain carries TRBV27 and TRBJ2-6; TRBD2 is a possible D gene (7 bases). The receptor was isolated from a male donor in good health and CMV-seronegative. The CDR3 sequence is CASSDLWGEGEIGANVLTF. The CDR3 nucleotides read TGTGCCAGCTCCGACCTGTGGGGGGAGGGGGAGATAGGGGCCAACGTCCTGACTTTC.